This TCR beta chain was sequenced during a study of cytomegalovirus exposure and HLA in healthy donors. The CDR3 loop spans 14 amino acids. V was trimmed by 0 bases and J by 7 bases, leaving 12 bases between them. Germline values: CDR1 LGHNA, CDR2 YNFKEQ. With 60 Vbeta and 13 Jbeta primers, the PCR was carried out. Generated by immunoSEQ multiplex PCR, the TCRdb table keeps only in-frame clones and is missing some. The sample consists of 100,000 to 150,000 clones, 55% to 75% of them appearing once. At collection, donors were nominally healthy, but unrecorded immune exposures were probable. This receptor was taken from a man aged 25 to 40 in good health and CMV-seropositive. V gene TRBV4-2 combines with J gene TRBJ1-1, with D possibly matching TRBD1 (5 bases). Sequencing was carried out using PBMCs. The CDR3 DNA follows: TGTGCCAGCAGCCAAGAGGACCCAGGGTATGAAGCTTTCTTT. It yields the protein CASSQEDPGYEAFF.